This entry lists 4 T cell receptor beta chains sequenced from one sample in a study of response to subunit inactivated influenza vaccine. Each CDR3 protein gets one entry after TCRdb re-called the RT-PCR reads with MiXCR. This table holds 630,000 or so distinct CDR3 sequences, approximately 14% found once. The source was PBMCs from blood, collected 11 to 12 days after vaccination. The receptors stem from a man aged 45-65 years who received an inactivated influenza vaccine.

The chain employs TRBV10-3 and TRBJ2-7, with D possibly matching TRBD1 (6 bases). Germline loops: CDR1 ENHRY, CDR2 SYGVKD. V lost 4 bases and J 1 base, leaving 8 bases between the germline ends. The CDR3 totals 13 residues. In DNA, the CDR3 is TGTGCCATCAGTGGGCAGGGGTCCTACGAGCAGTACTTC. Translated: CAISGQGSYEQYF.

This clonotype was observed a handful of times. The V gene is TRBV12-3 or TRBV12-4, the J gene TRBJ2-7; 7 bases align to TRBD1. The CDR3 covers 12 residues. V gave up 5 bases and J gave up 6 bases; unmatched junction bases: 4. The CDR3 DNA sequence: TGTGCCAGCAGTGGCAGGGGGTTCGAGCAGTACTTC. It encodes CASSGRGFEQYF.

The CDR3 DNA is TGTGCCAGCAGTTTCCAGGGTCGGGGATCCGGCTACACCTTC. Amino acids: CASSFQGRGSGYTF. This chain links TRBV27 with TRBJ1-2, with D possibly matching TRBD1 (5 bases). Trimming removed 3 bases at V and 8 bases at J, with 16 bases between. The CDR3 spans 14 residues. Per germline, CDR1 MNHEY and CDR2 SMNVEV (reference sequence).

This clonotype was seen only a few times. This sequence joins TRBV7-9 and TRBJ2-1; D ambiguous. Trimming took off 7 bases at V and 8 bases at J, with 18 bases between the two ends. The CDR3 sequence is 14 residues long. CDR1 and CDR2 from the germline V gene are SEHNR and FQNEAQ (reference sequence). In DNA, the CDR3 is TGTGCCAGCACCCAAGCCCCACTGGGCGATGAGCAGTTCTTC. It encodes CASTQAPLGDEQFF. Looking up the rest from reference TRBV7-9 and TRBJ2-1 gives the full variable domain: DTGVSQNPRHKITKRGQNVTFRCDPISEHNRLYWYRQTLGQGPEFLTYFQNEAQLEKSRLLSDRFSAERPKGSFSTLEIQRTEQGDSAMYLCASTQAPLGDEQFFGPGTRLTVL.